This T cell receptor (beta chain) was identified in a study of blood T cells in healthy people across ages. Study details: The capture of about one barcoded beta molecule per two T cells was achieved by template switching.

V gave up 5 bases and J gave up 3 bases, with 14 bases separating them. Germline V CDR1 and CDR2: MNHNY, SVGAGI (reference sequence). This CDR3 region has 14 residues. Together with a sample-barcoded 5' primer, a J-beta primer mix was included in a second PCR lasting about 6 to 11 cycles. One entry per CDR3 protein, called by TCRdb with MiXCR from the 5' RACE reads. The data show 600,000 or so distinct CDR3 sequences, with over 20% seen just once and approximately 3.7% held by the top ten. V is TRBV6-6 and J is TRBJ2-7; TRBD2 might be the D (5 bases). Material for sequencing was blood. The sequence came from a man in his 70s in good health. CDR3 DNA: TGTGCCAGCAGTCAATCGAAGGGAGTCTACGAGCAGTACTTC. Translating it yields CASSQSKGVYEQYF.